This entry lists 11 T cell receptor beta chains sequenced from one sample in a study of blood T cell repertoires in COVID-19. Produced via immunoSEQ multiplex PCR; TCRdb's table is partial and in-frame only. The sample yields roughly 110,000 clones, 81% seen once. The sample was peripheral blood. These receptors all come from a human donor in a cohort sampled during active COVID-19.

This rearrangement joins TRBV9 to TRBJ1-2; the D gene is possibly TRBD1 (6 bases). This CDR3 comprises 12 residues. V was cut by 1 base and J by 8 bases, with 9 bases left in between. The germline V gene encodes CDR1 SGDLS and CDR2 YYNGEE. The CDR3 protein is CASSVTGLGYTF. The CDR3 DNA is TGTGCCAGCAGCGTAACAGGGCTCGGCTACACCTTC.

The CDR3 bases are TGCGCCAGCAGCTTGGGCCAAAGGGGCACTGAAGCTTTCTTT. Its protein product is CASSLGQRGTEAFF. The chain uses TRBV5-1 and TRBJ1-1, with D possibly TRBD1 on 5 matching bases. This CDR3 is built from 14 residues. Trimming cost V 0 bases and J 4 bases, with 10 bases left between them. Germline V CDR1 and CDR2: SGHRS, YFSETQ.

The V call is TRBV4-1, the J call TRBJ1-3, with 7 nucleotides matching TRBD1. This CDR3 contains 14 residues. The V segment lost 4 bases and the J segment 4 bases; nucleotides outside the gene matches: 4. Germline V gene sequence: CDR1 MGHRA, CDR2 YSYEKL. The CDR3 protein is CASSRQGSGNTIYF. The DNA for the CDR3 is TGCGCCAGCAGCCGACAGGGCTCGGGAAACACCATATATTTT.

This CDR3 is CAWSRVTEAFF. The DNA for the CDR3 is TGTGCCTGGAGTCGGGTTACTGAAGCTTTCTTT. The gene calls are TRBV30 and TRBJ1-1; D gene unclear. From germline, CDR1 is GTSNPN and CDR2 SVGIG (reference sequence). The CDR3 spans 11 residues. Trimming cost V 2 bases and J 5 bases, with 6 bases left between them.

The chain carries TRBV30 and TRBJ2-1, with TRBD1 as a possible D gene (6 bases). This CDR3 spans 15 amino acids. V lost 0 bases and J 2 bases, leaving 11 bases between the germline ends. Germline-derived CDR1 and CDR2 are GTSNPN and SVGIG (reference sequence). The CDR3 loop is CAWSVQAGAYNEQFF. CDR3 nucleotides: TGTGCCTGGAGTGTACAGGCAGGGGCCTACAATGAGCAGTTCTTC.

Regarding this clone: One end of the junction fails to match germline, which may point to a read error. Other DNA sequences within the sample encode an identical CDR3. This sequence joins TRBV28 and TRBJ2-2, with D perhaps matching TRBD1 (6 bases). The CDR3 contains 14 residues. Germline lookup yields CDR1 MDHEN and CDR2 SYDVKM. The CDR3 spells CASRPQGYTGELFF. Written as DNA, the CDR3 is TGTGCCAGCAGACCACAGGGTTACACCGGAGAGCTGTTTTTT.

This clone was observed a few times. This rearrangement joins TRBV4-1 to TRBJ2-7, with TRBD2 as a possible D gene (5 bases). Germline V CDR1 and CDR2: MGHRA, YSYEKL. Trimming cost V 1 base and J 5 bases, with 12 bases left between them. The CDR3 is 14 amino acids. The DNA of the CDR3 is TGCGCCAGCAGCCAAGCGGCGGGTGCGGACGAGCAGTACTTC. Translating it yields CASSQAAGADEQYF.

The chain combines TRBV6-6 with TRBJ1-2; D may be TRBD1 (5 bases). The CDR3 runs 15 residues. Trimming pared 5 bases from V and 1 base from J, leaving 14 bases between. Germline V gene lookup returns CDR1 MNHNY and CDR2 SVGAGI (reference sequence). CDR3 sequence: CASSLETELNYGYTF. In DNA form, the CDR3 reads TGTGCCAGCAGTCTCGAGACAGAACTTAACTATGGCTACACCTTC.

V is TRBV30 and J is TRBJ1-5; D not resolved. The CDR3 loop spans 12 amino acids. Germline values: CDR1 GTSNPN, CDR2 SVGIG (reference sequence). Trimming shortened V by 2 bases and J by 4 bases, and 6 bases separated the two germline ends. The CDR3 sequence: CAWSTGNQPQHF. The DNA of the CDR3 is TGTGCCTGGAGTACGGGAAATCAGCCCCAGCATTTT.

The chain links TRBV4-1 to TRBJ1-5; D gene uncertain. This CDR3 is 15 amino acids long. V gave up 1 base and J gave up 2 bases, with 9 bases separating them. Germline V gives CDR1 MGHRA, CDR2 YSYEKL. Here the CDR3 DNA reads TGCGCCAGCAGCCAAGGTCTCGGGGGCAATCAGCCCCAGCATTTT. It specifies CASSQGLGGNQPQHF.

The rearrangement uses TRBV21-1 and TRBJ1-1; TRBD1 reflects the table's D call only, with no check against the DNA. TRBV21-1 is a pseudogene. The length of the CDR3 is 16 residues. The CDR3 region is CASSKRSAGLNTEAFF. The CDR3 nucleotides are TGTGCCAGCAGCAAGCGTTCGGCAGGGTTGAACACTGAAGCTTTCTTT.